The 5 T cell receptor beta chains below all came from one sample that was sequenced in a study of blood T cell repertoires in COVID-19. Repertoires were generated with immunoSEQ multiplex PCR, while TCRdb's copy carries only in-frame clones and drops some. The repertoire includes over 100,000 clones, nearly 85% of them detected once, and 6% to 7% sits in the top ten. The material sequenced was peripheral blood. These receptors were obtained from a woman aged 45-60 years with acute or convalescent COVID-19.

The V gene is TRBV5-8, the J gene TRBJ1-5; the match to TRBD1 covers 7 bases. The CDR3 totals 16 residues. J gave up 5 bases and V 0 bases, and 8 bases lay outside the gene matches. Germline V gives CDR1 SGHTS, CDR2 YDEGEE. CDR3 residues: CASSLGQGKLHQPQHF. For the CDR3, the DNA is TGTGCCAGCAGCTTGGGACAGGGAAAGCTTCATCAGCCCCAGCATTTT. Full variable domain (outside the CDR3, taken from reference TRBV5-8 and TRBJ1-5): EAGVTQSPTHLIKTRGQQATLRCSPISGHTSVYWYQQALGLGLQFLLWYDEGEERNRGNFPPRFSGRQFPNYSSELNVNALELEDSALYLCASSLGQGKLHQPQHFGDGTRLSIL.

The V and J genes are TRBV27 and TRBJ1-2; 7 nucleotides agree with TRBD1. The CDR3 totals 14 residues. The trim removed 6 bases at V and 4 bases at J, leaving 8 bases unmatched. Germline V gene lookup returns CDR1 MNHEY and CDR2 SMNVEV (reference sequence). Here the CDR3 reads CASRPTGSTYGYTF. The CDR3 bases are TGTGCCAGCAGACCGACAGGGTCTACCTATGGCTACACCTTC.

The chain recombines TRBV6-5 with TRBJ2-2; TRBD2 matches 7 bases. Per the germline V gene, CDR1 is MNHEY and CDR2 is SVGAGI. After removal of 5 bases from V and 4 bases from J, the junction contained 1 base not matched to a gene. This CDR3 has 13 residues. Here the CDR3 DNA reads TGTGCCAGCAGTAAGCGGGGCACCGGGGAGCTGTTTTTT. It codes for CASSKRGTGELFF.

V usage is TRBV10-3 and J usage is TRBJ1-1; 8 nucleotides agree with TRBD1. V lost 5 bases to trimming and J lost 3 bases; unmatched junction nucleotides: 11. This CDR3 has 16 residues. The germline V gene encodes CDR1 ENHRY and CDR2 SYGVKD. CDR3 bases: TGTGCCATCAGTTTCGGACAGGGTGGGGGTTACACTGAAGCTTTCTTT. The encoded protein is CAISFGQGGGYTEAFF.

This chain links TRBV5-1 with TRBJ1-2; 9 nucleotides line up with TRBD1. This CDR3 comprises 15 residues. V lost 4 bases, J lost 4 bases, and 8 bases stayed unmatched. The germline V gene encodes CDR1 SGHRS and CDR2 YFSETQ. CDR3 bases: TGCGCCAGCAGCGCACAACAGGGGGCTAGCTATGGCTACACCTTC. This sequence encodes CASSAQQGASYGYTF.